Listed here are 6 T cell receptor beta chains from one sample, sequenced in a study of blood T cell repertoires in COVID-19. Method: immunoSEQ multiplex PCR; TCRdb's copy keeps in-frame clones and lacks some. This sample has about 250,000 clones, with approximately 83% found just once. Sequences were obtained from peripheral blood. The source is a human donor in a cohort sampled during active COVID-19.

The rearrangement links TRBV9 to TRBJ2-4, with a possible D match to TRBD1 (6 bases). The CDR3 totals 13 residues. The ends were cut back, 3 bases at V and 5 bases at J, with 9 bases in the middle. Germline CDR1 reads SGDLS; CDR2 reads YYNGEE. In nucleotides, the CDR3 is TGTGCCAGCAGCGCGGACAGCGAAAACATTCAGTACTTC. Protein product: CASSADSENIQYF.

This clone came up once. The chain has TRBV18 and TRBJ2-7; tentatively, D is TRBD2 (5 bases). The length of the CDR3 is 12 residues. The V end lost 5 bases, the J end lost 1 base, and 6 bases lay between the germline ends. The V gene's germline CDR1 is KGHSH and CDR2 LQKENI. The CDR3 bases are TGTGCCAGCTCAGAGGGATCCTACGAGCAGTACTTC. Translating it yields CASSEGSYEQYF.

This sequence joins TRBV7-2 and TRBJ2-7; 12 nucleotides line up with TRBD2. From germline, CDR1 is SGHTA and CDR2 FQGNSA. The CDR3 is 16 amino acids. J lost 4 bases, V lost 5 bases, and 9 bases had no gene match. CDR3 bases: TGTGCCAGCAGCCTCGGGACTGGACTAGCGGGATACGAGCAGTACTTC. Its translation: CASSLGTGLAGYEQYF.

The gene calls are TRBV5-8 and TRBJ2-1; TRBD2 matches 9 bases. V was clipped by 4 bases and J by 4 bases; unmatched bases: 9. Germline CDR1 is SGHTS and CDR2 is YDEGEE. This CDR3 is 16 amino acids long. CDR3 coding DNA: TGTGCCAGCAGCAGGCAGGCTAGCGGGATATACAATGAGCAGTTCTTC. As protein: CASSRQASGIYNEQFF. Full variable domain (rest looked up from reference TRBV5-8 and TRBJ2-1): EAGVTQSPTHLIKTRGQQATLRCSPISGHTSVYWYQQALGLGLQFLLWYDEGEERNRGNFPPRFSGRQFPNYSSELNVNALELEDSALYLCASSRQASGIYNEQFFGPGTRLTVL.

This sequence joins TRBV11-2 and TRBJ2-7; weak D call: TRBD2 (6 bases). The length of the CDR3 is 11 residues. V was shortened by 4 bases and J by 6 bases, with 7 bases between the two germline ends. Per germline, CDR1 SGHAT and CDR2 FQNNGV. The DNA of the CDR3 is TGTGCCAGCAGCTGGGGGGTCGAGCAGTACTTC. Protein product: CASSWGVEQYF.

This rearrangement joins TRBV5-1 to TRBJ2-5, with 7 bases identical to TRBD1. The CDR3 loop spans 16 amino acids. Germline loops: CDR1 SGHRS, CDR2 YFSETQ. The V gene end was trimmed by 3 bases and the J gene end by 5 bases; junction bases not matched to a gene: 13. The CDR3 is CASSSRVKGGMETQYF. The CDR3 DNA follows: TGCGCCAGCAGCTCCAGAGTTAAAGGGGGCATGGAGACCCAGTACTTC.